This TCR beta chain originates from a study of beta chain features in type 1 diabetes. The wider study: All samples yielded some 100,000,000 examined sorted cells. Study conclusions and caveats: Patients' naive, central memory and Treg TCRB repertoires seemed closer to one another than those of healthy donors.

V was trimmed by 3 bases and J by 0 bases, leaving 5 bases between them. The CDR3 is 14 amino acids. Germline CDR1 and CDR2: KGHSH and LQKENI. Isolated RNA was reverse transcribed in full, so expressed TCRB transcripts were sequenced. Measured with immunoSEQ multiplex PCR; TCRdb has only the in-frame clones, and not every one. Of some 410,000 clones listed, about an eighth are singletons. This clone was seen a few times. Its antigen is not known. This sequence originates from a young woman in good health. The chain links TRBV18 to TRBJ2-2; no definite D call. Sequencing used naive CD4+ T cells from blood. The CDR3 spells CASSPDANTGELFF. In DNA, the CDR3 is TGTGCCAGCTCACCGGACGCGAACACCGGGGAGCTGTTTTTT.